This paragraph reports one T cell receptor (beta chain). This clonotype came up a few times. Which antigen it targets is not known. Nothing much larger sits one base from this clone, and base qualities are not available. This sample is part of a study of identical twins (dated by TCRdb to the mid-2010s). A note on the overall study: The study deep-sequenced TCR alpha and beta repertoires from monozygotic twins, unrelated adults of various ages and cord blood to test whether fetal clonotypes persist. To rule out contamination, the twin experiments were replicated at different times with different library preparation protocols.

V lost 6 bases and J lost 4 bases, and the count of bases not matched to a germline gene is 6. Taken from cysteine to phenylalanine, the CDR3 has 16 residues. Solely the CDR3 DNA is kept, with 48 bases framed from the first base. CDR1 and CDR2, per the germline V gene, are SNHLY and FYNNEI. Library prep was done by 5' RACE. The instrument was an Illumina HiSeq 2000. A universal primer binding site was introduced by template switching, and a unique molecular identifier was present in the final cDNA, enabling accurate counting of TCR cDNA molecules. Specific primers in the conserved constant-segment region were used to synthesize first-strand cDNA for the TCR alpha and beta chains. To control for contamination, every cDNA library carried two barcodes: a SMART-Mk sample barcode plus Illumina barcodes. Two successive PCR steps introduced TruSeq adapter sequences along with Illumina sample barcodes. The Illumina HiSeq platform was used with custom primers to sequence TCR alpha and beta cDNA libraries. Processing in the source paper ran as follows. MiGEC was used to process raw reads and extract unique molecular identifiers, and MiXCR was used to find CDR3 positions. Recombination models were inferred per individual with the repgenHMM and IGoR tools using an EM algorithm. The analysis of shared clonotypes was done with the tcR package in R, with sharing normalized by the product of cloneset sizes. To study raw recombination free of thymic and clonal selection effects, out-of-frame nonproductive sequences were analyzed. TCRdb reprocessed the public reads (quality trimming at Q25 with fastp, clone calling with MiXCR) and kept in-frame beta chains. Each entry is one CDR3 protein sequence, shown with its most common DNA and genes. In this record, the V and J calls reflect TCRdb's handling and not the investigators' own analysis. Across this sample there are 700,000 or so distinct CDR3 sequences, with 21% seen only once. Roughly 4% of the sample is held by the ten biggest clonotypes.

All donors were healthy Caucasians. Three pairs of female monozygotic twins, all aged about 18 to 29 years, made up the twin cohort. Peripheral blood mononuclear cells were the source from which RNA for the TCR libraries was isolated. Results the study describes overall, beyond this receptor: Out-of-frame TCR alpha sharing in monozygotic twins was systematically underestimated by recombination models, whereas sharing between unrelated individuals was in agreement with the recombination models. Because the same donors could not be followed over many years, the conclusions relied on cross-sectional statistical analysis. Fewer insertions were carried by abundant cord blood beta clonotypes; a weaker similar trend was observed in young adult naive repertoires, while no such trend was observed in memory repertoires. Compared with coincidental sharing between unrelated individuals, out-of-frame TCR alpha sequences shared between twins showed an excess of sequences with low generation probability. Zero-insertion analyses could be partly confounded by invariant T cells such as MAIT and iNKT, although diverse VJ usage argued against such confounding for most clonotypes. Excess twin sharing in beta out-of-frame sequences was weaker because fewer shared sequences lowered the signal-to-noise ratio.

In addition, the sample was reused for a study of T cells expressing NK-cell markers. Taken from the second paper: Three sorted T-cell subsets (CD3+CD56+NKG2C+, CD3+CD56+NKG2C- and CD3+CD56-NKG2C+) from seven to nine donors had their TCR beta-chain repertoires profiled. Among the eight sequenced donors, only one was HCMV-seronegative, while the other seven were HCMV-seropositive. To restrict sorting to alphabetaTCR-expressing T cells, an anti-gammadeltaTCR antibody was added in several experiments. For 6 or 7 donors, the dominant CD3+CD56+NKG2C+ clonotypes were among the top 10 CD8+ clonotypes and accounted for about 1.0-8% of CD8+ T cells. Those dominant clonotypes were again the most abundant among CD3+CD56-NKG2C+ cells in a handful of donors, at roughly 28.3-65%. Whether the expanded NKG2C-expressing T cell clones were specific for HCMV antigens remained unclear. All eight donors whose samples were sequenced were randomly selected healthy volunteers, three of them men and five women. HCMV-specific IgG was detected in serum with a commercial ELISA kit to determine HCMV serostatus. For five to seven donors, unsorted PBMC were also used to sequence bulk peripheral blood T-cell repertoires. MIGEC was used to demultiplex reads and group reads by UMI, and MiTCR was used to assemble and quantify clonotypes. To remove erroneous sequences, TCR cDNA sequences were retained only when supported by two or more reads. The tcR package was used for downstream repertoire analysis, and clonotypes were matched between fractions using CDR3 nucleotide sequence together with V segment. VDJmatch was used to annotate antigen specificity against VDJdb, with one amino acid substitution in CDR3 allowed.

The source material was PBMCs. The chain is made from TRBV2 and TRBJ2-1; 13 of the junction bases match TRBD2. The sequence was obtained from a woman in her late teens or twenties in good health. The DNA sequence is TGTGCCAGCAGGGGGACTAGCGGGAAGGAATACAATGAGCAGTTCTTC. Its coded protein is CASRGTSGKEYNEQFF.